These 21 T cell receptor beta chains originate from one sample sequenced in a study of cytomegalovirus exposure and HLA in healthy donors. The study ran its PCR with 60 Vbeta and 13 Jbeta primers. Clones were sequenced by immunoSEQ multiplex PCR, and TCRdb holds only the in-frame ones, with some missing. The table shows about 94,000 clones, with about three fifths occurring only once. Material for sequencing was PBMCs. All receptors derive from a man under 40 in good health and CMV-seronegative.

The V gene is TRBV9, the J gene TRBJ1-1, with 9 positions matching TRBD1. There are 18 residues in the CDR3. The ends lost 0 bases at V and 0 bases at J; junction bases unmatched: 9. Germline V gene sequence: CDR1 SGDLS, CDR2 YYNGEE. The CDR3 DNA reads TGTGCCAGCAGCGTAGCTCGGACAGGGGCCCTAGTGAACACTGAAGCTTTCTTT. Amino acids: CASSVARTGALVNTEAFF. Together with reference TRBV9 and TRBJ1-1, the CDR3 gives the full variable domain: DSGVTQTPKHLITATGQRVTLRCSPRSGDLSVYWYQQSLDQGLQFLIQYYNGEERAKGNILERFSAQQFPDLHSELNLSSLELGDSALYFCASSVARTGALVNTEAFFGQGTRLTVV.

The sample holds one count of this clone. The DNA for the CDR3 is TGTGCCAGCAGCTCCCGCCGACTAGCGGGGGGGCAGCAGACTTCAGATACGCAGTATTTT. Amino acids: CASSSRRLAGGQQTSDTQYF. The chain is built from TRBV9 and TRBJ2-3; 14 bases agree with TRBD2. The V gene's germline CDR1 is SGDLS and CDR2 YYNGEE. The CDR3 consists of 20 residues. V lost 4 bases, J lost 4 bases, and 17 bases stayed unmatched.

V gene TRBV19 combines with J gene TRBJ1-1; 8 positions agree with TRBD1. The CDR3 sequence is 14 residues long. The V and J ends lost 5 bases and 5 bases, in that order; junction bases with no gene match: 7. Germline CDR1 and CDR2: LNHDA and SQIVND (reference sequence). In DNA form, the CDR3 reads TGTGCCAGTAGTGTTCGGACAGGGCGGACTGAAGCTTTCTTT. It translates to CASSVRTGRTEAFF.

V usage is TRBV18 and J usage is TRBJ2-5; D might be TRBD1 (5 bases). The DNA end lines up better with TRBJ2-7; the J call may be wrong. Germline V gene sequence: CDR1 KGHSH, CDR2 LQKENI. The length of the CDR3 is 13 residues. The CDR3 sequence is CASSPDSTYEQYF. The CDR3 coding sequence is TGTGCCAGCTCACCAGACAGCACCTACGAGCAGTACTTC.

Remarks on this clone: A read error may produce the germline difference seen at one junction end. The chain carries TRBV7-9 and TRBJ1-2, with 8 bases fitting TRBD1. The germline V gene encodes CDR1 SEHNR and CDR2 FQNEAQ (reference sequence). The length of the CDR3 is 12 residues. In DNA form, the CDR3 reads TGTTCCAGCAGCTTAGGACAGGGTCGCTACACCTTC. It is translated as CSSSLGQGRYTF.

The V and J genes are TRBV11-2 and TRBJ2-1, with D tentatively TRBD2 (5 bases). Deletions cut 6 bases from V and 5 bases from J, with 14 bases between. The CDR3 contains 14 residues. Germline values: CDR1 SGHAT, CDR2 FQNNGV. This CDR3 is CASRSGSWDNEQFF. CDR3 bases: TGTGCCAGCAGATCGGGGAGCTGGGACAATGAGCAGTTCTTC.

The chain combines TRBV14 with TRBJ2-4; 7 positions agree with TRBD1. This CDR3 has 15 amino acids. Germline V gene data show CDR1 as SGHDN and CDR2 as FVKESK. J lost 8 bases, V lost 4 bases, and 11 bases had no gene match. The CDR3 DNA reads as TGTGCCAGCAGCCGACGACAGGGTCGTTCACACATTCAGTACTTC. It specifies CASSRRQGRSHIQYF.

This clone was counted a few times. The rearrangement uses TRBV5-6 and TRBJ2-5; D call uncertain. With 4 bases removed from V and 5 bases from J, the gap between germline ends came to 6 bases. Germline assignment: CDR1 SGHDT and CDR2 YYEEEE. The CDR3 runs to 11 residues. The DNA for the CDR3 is TGTGCCAGCAGCGTGCGGGAGACCCAGTACTTC. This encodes CASSVRETQYF.

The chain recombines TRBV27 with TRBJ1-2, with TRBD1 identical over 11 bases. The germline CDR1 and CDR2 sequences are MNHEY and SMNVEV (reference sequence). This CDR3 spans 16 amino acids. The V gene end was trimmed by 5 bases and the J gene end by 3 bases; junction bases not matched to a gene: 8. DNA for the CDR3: TGTGCCAGCAGTCTCCGGACAGGGGGCAAGGACTATGGCTACACCTTC. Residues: CASSLRTGGKDYGYTF.

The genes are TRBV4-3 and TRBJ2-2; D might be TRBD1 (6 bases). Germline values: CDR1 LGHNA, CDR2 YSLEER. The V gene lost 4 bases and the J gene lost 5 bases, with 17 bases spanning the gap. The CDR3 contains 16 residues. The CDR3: CASSRWTAPRTGELFF. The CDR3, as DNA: TGCGCCAGCAGCCGATGGACAGCCCCGAGGACCGGGGAGCTGTTTTTT.

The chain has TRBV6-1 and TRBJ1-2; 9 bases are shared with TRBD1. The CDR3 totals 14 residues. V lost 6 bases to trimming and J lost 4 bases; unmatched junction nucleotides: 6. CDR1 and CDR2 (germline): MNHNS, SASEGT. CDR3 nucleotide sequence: TGTGCCAGCAGGGACAGGGGAGCTCCCTATGGCTACACCTTC. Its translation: CASRDRGAPYGYTF.

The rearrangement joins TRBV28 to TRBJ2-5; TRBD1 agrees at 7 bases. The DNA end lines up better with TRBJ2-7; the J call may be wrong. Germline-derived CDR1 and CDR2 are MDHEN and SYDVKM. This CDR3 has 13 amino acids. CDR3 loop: CASRTGTPYEQYF. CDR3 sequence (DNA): TGTGCCAGCAGGACAGGGACGCCCTACGAGCAGTACTTC.

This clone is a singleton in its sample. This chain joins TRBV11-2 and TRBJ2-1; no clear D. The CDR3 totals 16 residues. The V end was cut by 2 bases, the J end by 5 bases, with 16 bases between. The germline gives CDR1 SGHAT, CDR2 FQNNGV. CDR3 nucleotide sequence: TGTGCCAGCAGCTTACAATGGTCCGCGGCAAACAATGAGCAGTTCTTC. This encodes CASSLQWSAANNEQFF.

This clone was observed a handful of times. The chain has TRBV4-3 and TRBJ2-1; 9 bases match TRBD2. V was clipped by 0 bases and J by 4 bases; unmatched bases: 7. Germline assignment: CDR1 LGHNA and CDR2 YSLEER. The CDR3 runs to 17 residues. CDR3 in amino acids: CASSQDLGGGAYNEQFF. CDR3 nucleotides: TGCGCCAGCAGCCAAGACCTAGGCGGGGGGGCTTACAATGAGCAGTTCTTC.

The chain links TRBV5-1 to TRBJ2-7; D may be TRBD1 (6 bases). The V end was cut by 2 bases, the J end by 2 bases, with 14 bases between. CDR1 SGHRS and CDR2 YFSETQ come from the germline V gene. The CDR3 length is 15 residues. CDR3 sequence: CASSFDRPTPYEQYF. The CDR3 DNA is TGCGCCAGCAGCTTCGACAGGCCGACACCCTACGAGCAGTACTTC.

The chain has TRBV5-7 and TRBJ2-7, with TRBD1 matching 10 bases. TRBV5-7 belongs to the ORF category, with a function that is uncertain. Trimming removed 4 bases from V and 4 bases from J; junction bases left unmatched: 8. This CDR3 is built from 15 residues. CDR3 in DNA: TGTGCCAGCAGCGCTCGACAGGGGGCTACATACGAGCAGTACTTC. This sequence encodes CASSARQGATYEQYF.

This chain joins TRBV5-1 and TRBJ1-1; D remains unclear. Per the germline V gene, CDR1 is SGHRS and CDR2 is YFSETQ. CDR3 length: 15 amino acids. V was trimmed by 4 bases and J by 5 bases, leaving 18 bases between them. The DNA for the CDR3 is TGCGCCAGCAGCCCTACCGACCGTGGAGGGACTGAAGCTTTCTTT. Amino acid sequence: CASSPTDRGGTEAFF.

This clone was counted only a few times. CDR3 region: CASSLGWGGVYEQYF. The CDR3 DNA reads TGTGCCAGCTCTCTTGGGTGGGGCGGGGTCTACGAGCAGTACTTC. The V gene is TRBV9, the J gene TRBJ2-7; TRBD2 is a possible D gene (6 bases). Germline CDR1 reads SGDLS; CDR2 reads YYNGEE. V was trimmed by 7 bases and J by 3 bases, leaving 20 bases between them. The CDR3 contains 15 residues. Full variable domain (missing parts from reference TRBV9 and TRBJ2-7): DSGVTQTPKHLITATGQRVTLRCSPRSGDLSVYWYQQSLDQGLQFLIQYYNGEERAKGNILERFSAQQFPDLHSELNLSSLELGDSALYFCASSLGWGGVYEQYFGPGTRLTVT.

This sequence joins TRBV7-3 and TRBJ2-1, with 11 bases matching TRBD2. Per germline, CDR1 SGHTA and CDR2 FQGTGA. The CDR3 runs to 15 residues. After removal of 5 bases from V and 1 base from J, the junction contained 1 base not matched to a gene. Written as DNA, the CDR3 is TGTGCCAGCAGCACTAGCGGGAGTTCCTACAATGAGCAGTTCTTC. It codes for CASSTSGSSYNEQFF.

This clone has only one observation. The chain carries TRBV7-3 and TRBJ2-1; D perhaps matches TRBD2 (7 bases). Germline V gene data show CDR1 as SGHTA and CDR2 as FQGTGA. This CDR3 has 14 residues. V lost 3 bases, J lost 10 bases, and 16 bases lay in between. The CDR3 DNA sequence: TGTGCCAGCAGCTTCCTAAACAGGGAGGGAGAGCAGTTCTTC. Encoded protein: CASSFLNREGEQFF.

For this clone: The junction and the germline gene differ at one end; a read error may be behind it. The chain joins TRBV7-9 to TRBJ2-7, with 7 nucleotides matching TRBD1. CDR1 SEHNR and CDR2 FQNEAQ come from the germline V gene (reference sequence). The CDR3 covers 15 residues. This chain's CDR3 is CSSSSRDRVSDEQYF. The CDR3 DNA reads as TGTTCCAGCAGCTCCCGAGACAGGGTTTCGGACGAGCAGTACTTC.